A single sample gave rise to the 9 T cell receptor beta chains below, sequenced in a study of beta chain features in type 1 diabetes. Overall study results and limits: A moderate, significant TCRB CDR3 shortening appeared in type 1 diabetes across four CD4+ subsets.

These TCRs' antigens remain unknown. Expressed TCRB transcripts got sequenced, as all isolated RNA was reverse transcribed. The table came from immunoSEQ multiplex PCR; TCRdb's copy has only in-frame clones and leaves some out. The sample has about 29,000 clones, 55% to 60% seen once. The specimen sequenced was Tregs from blood. The source of these receptors is a woman younger than 35 with type 1 diabetes.

V usage is TRBV7-9 and J usage is TRBJ1-5; no clear D gene. V dropped 4 bases and J dropped 0 bases, with 7 bases sitting between them. Looked up from germline, CDR1 is SEHNR and CDR2 is FQNEAQ (reference sequence). CDR3 size: 14 residues. The CDR3 loop is CASSYHGSNQPQHF. DNA for the CDR3: TGTGCCAGCAGCTACCACGGTAGCAATCAGCCCCAGCATTTT.

This clone has just a few counts. V is TRBV7-3 and J is TRBJ1-1; 8 bases match TRBD1. The CDR3 runs 15 residues. V lost 4 bases to trimming and J lost 7 bases; unmatched junction nucleotides: 11. From germline, CDR1 is SGHTA and CDR2 FQGTGA. The CDR3 DNA reads TGTGCCAGCAGCTCCCGCGCAGGGGGCTCAGTTGAAGCTTTCTTT. Amino acid sequence: CASSSRAGGSVEAFF.

The rearrangement uses TRBV4-3 and TRBJ1-4, with D perhaps matching TRBD1 (5 bases). The V end was cut by 6 bases, the J end by 0 bases, with 17 bases between. Germline lookup yields CDR1 LGHNA and CDR2 YSLEER. The CDR3 runs 17 residues. CDR3 in DNA: TGCGCCAGCAGATTCTCTTGGACGGGGGCAACTAATGAAAAACTGTTTTTT. This sequence encodes CASRFSWTGATNEKLFF.

This clone was seen a handful of times. The J gene is TRBJ2-4, the V gene TRBV5-4; 7 positions agree with TRBD1. The trim removed 4 bases at V and 0 bases at J, leaving 7 bases unmatched. CDR1 and CDR2 (germline): SGHNT, YYREEE (reference sequence). The CDR3 runs 16 residues. CDR3 protein: CASSQDRALAKNIQYF. In DNA form, the CDR3 reads TGTGCCAGCAGCCAAGACAGGGCGCTAGCCAAAAACATTCAGTACTTC.

As concerns this clone: The junction and the germline gene differ at one end; a read error may be behind it. The identical CDR3 is also encoded by other nucleotide sequences in the sample. The chain has TRBV19 and TRBJ1-1; TRBD1 agrees at 7 bases. This CDR3 spans 15 amino acids. Germline lookup yields CDR1 LNHDA and CDR2 SQIVND (reference sequence). The CDR3 sequence is CASTMTGKMNTEAFF. The CDR3 region has the DNA TGTGCCAGTACCATGACAGGGAAAATGAACACCGAAGCTTTCTTT.

The rearrangement joins TRBV6-1 to TRBJ2-1; maybe TRBD2 (5 bases). CDR1 and CDR2 from the germline V gene are MNHNS and SASEGT. CDR3 length: 15 residues. V dropped 6 bases and J dropped 4 bases, with 16 bases sitting between them. CDR3 loop: CASSWTPPKYNEQFF. CDR3 coding DNA: TGTGCCAGCAGCTGGACTCCACCCAAATACAATGAGCAGTTCTTC.

Worth noting for this clone: This same CDR3 is encoded by further DNA sequences in the sample. This chain joins TRBV2 and TRBJ1-1; D ambiguous. The CDR3 consists of 13 residues. Trimming removed 6 bases at V and 1 base at J, with 9 bases between. Germline V gene lookup returns CDR1 SNHLY and CDR2 FYNNEI. The CDR3 loop is CASRYRTNTEAFF. CDR3 bases: TGTGCCAGCAGATACAGAACGAACACTGAAGCTTTCTTT.

In this sample, this clone turned up a few times. This chain connects TRBV29-1 to TRBJ2-1; perhaps TRBD2 as D (7 bases). Germline CDR1 reads SQVTM; CDR2 reads ANQGSEA. This CDR3 comprises 12 residues. Deletions cut 6 bases from V and 4 bases from J, with 10 bases between. The DNA for the CDR3 is TGCAGCGTGGGAGGGGGGTACAATGAGCAGTTCTTC. Its protein is CSVGGGYNEQFF.

This clone occurred a few times. The V gene is TRBV4-1, the J gene TRBJ2-4; 9 nucleotides match TRBD1. This CDR3 is 15 amino acids long. Trimming removed 4 bases from V and 6 bases from J; junction bases left unmatched: 7. Germline V gene sequence: CDR1 MGHRA, CDR2 YSYEKL. CDR3 protein: CASSPGDRAGNIQYF. The CDR3 DNA reads TGCGCCAGCAGCCCCGGGGACAGGGCCGGAAACATTCAGTACTTC.